Many counts were recorded for the clone carrying this T cell receptor (beta chain). Its antigen remains unidentified. The entry originates in a study of T cells in Graves' hyperthyroidism and ophthalmopathy. Study-wide background: Before treatment of any kind, peripheral blood was taken at initial diagnosis. Notes on the study in general: In the blood, most expanded thyroid clonotypes above 0.001 appeared as well. In simple terms, a model built on 13 V-J features told ophthalmopathy apart from stable hyperthyroidism.

Germline V gene data show CDR1 as MDHEN and CDR2 as SYDVKM. This CDR3 comprises 13 residues. Trimming cost V 11 bases and J 0 bases; bases outside gene matches: 7. The investigators amplified TCR beta CDR3 regions from RNA transcripts. HTBI primers were the set used in a first-round RT-PCR of the TCR CDR3. TCRdb processed the multiplex PCR reads anew with MiXCR; each CDR3 protein has one entry. Of some 350,000 distinct CDR3 sequences in the sample, 13% to 15% were seen once. Diagnoses were established using clinical symptoms, serum thyroxine and TRAb, thyroid ultrasound and orbital computed tomography.

Sequenced sample: blood. The receptor was isolated from a woman aged 55 to 70 with Graves' ophthalmopathy. The rearrangement links TRBV28 to TRBJ2-7; 7 bases are a match to TRBD1. CDR3 protein: CAVGDRASYEQYF. The CDR3 nucleotides read TGTGCCGTAGGGGACAGAGCCTCCTACGAGCAGTACTTC.